The rows below give T cell receptor beta chains drawn from one sample of a study of cytomegalovirus exposure and HLA in healthy donors. TCRdb's copy holds only in-frame clones and misses some; the assay was immunoSEQ multiplex PCR. The sample contains approximately 110,000 clones, approximately 80% of which appear only once. Input material: PBMCs. These receptors were obtained from a man in his forties in good health and CMV-seronegative. The CDR3 runs from the conserved cysteine through the conserved F or W. Each record gives: clone size, D gene, V gene, J gene, CDR3 DNA, CDR3 protein. The D gene is left open where the match is weak. Where a row states a size, it is once, few, many or the class of an expanded clone; other rows omit it.

>.|.|TRBV27|TRBJ1-1
TGTGCCAGCAGTTTACAGAGGCCTATGAACACTGAAGCTTTCTTT
CASSLQRPMNTEAFF
>once|.|TRBV2|TRBJ2-5
TGTGCCAGCAGACCGACAGAGAGCCAAGAGACCCAGTACTTC
CASRPTESQETQYF
>.|TRBD1|TRBV2|TRBJ2-7
TGTGCCAGCAGGAACGGACAGGATCGGTACGAGCAGTACTTC
CASRNGQDRYEQYF
>.|.|TRBV5-1|TRBJ1-6
TGCGCCAGCAGCTTGGACAGGGAGAGGCCCCTCCACTTT
CASSLDRERPLHF
>few|.|TRBV7-2|TRBJ1-5
TGTGCCAGCAGCTTTGGCGGGGAGGACAATCAGCCCCAGCATTTT
CASSFGGEDNQPQHF
>few|.|TRBV7-9|TRBJ1-6
TGTGCCAGCAGCTTCGGTGAGAGCTCCTATAATTCACCCCTCCACTTT
CASSFGESSYNSPLHF
>.|.|TRBV7-2|TRBJ1-3
TGTGCCAGCAGTCTAGATGGGGGCTTCGGAAACACCATATATTTT
CASSLDGGFGNTIYF
>once|TRBD1|TRBV11-1|TRBJ2-7
TGTGCCAGCAGGGAGACCGGGACAGGGGTCTACGAGCAGTACTTC
CASRETGTGVYEQYF
>.|TRBD1|TRBV4-3|TRBJ1-2
TGCGCCAGCAGCCAAGGACAGGGTCCCGCTTATGTCTATGGCTACACCTTC
CASSQGQGPAYVYGYTF
>.|.|TRBV7-8|TRBJ2-7
TGTGCCAGCAGCTTCCGGGACGAGCAGTACTTC
CASSFRDEQYF